This TCR beta chain came from a study of blood T cell repertoires in COVID-19 (dated by TCRdb to 2018 to 2021). Study-wide context: Collaborator samples came from the United States, Italy and Spain and covered acute and convalescent phases of COVID-19. Where available, HLA class I and class II types were taken from metadata supplied by the sample provider and were not determined by assay-based typing. The material from the prospective study consisted of cDNA or gDNA derived from T cells, B-cell-depleted T cells, or PBMCs. A de-identified subject ID, COVID-19 status, age in years and sex were almost always included in the sample metadata. Samples were obtained from the ongoing ImmuneRACE study (first 160 participants) and from about 1,300 subjects provided by 6 global collaborators. Deeply sampled blood TCRbeta repertoires from subjects exposed to, actively infected with, or recovered from COVID-19 were included in the dataset. The repertoires were made available in a free public database intended to serve as a resource for research on the immune response to SARS-CoV-2. The full study reports these points: How much clinical and demographic metadata was included differed by source and by participant, and the metadata was provided uncurated.

Of note for this clone: Its binding antigen is unknown. No base quality information exists; no much larger clone differs at one position.

Each collaborating institution followed its own protocols to collect whole blood in K2EDTA tubes. For TCRbeta analysis, collaborators shipped samples in one of three forms: frozen whole blood, isolated PBMCs, or DNA extracted from either of those sample types. TCRbeta CDR3 regions were amplified from genomic DNA using the immunoSEQ Assay, a bias-controlled multiplex PCR. As for how the authors treated the data: Within the assay, amplification of reference gene primers was used to estimate how many nucleated cells each sample contained. To quantify the absolute abundance of each unique TCRbeta CDR3 rearrangement, sequence reads were collapsed and filtered. Productive Simpson clonality was computed per sample as the square root of Simpson's diversity index over productive rearrangements. TCRdb took over this immuneACCESS table, retaining in-frame rearrangements with V and J assigned. Such tables are incomplete; in checked studies, under half of the missing clones stem from an unresolved V gene, and the remainder is unexplained. The DNA was the basis for D and trimming; V, J and clone size are from that table. Here the sample has tens of thousands of clones; about 82% occur a single time. Of the sample, roughly 20% is held by the ten largest clones.

V is pruned by 0 bases and J by 5 bases, leaving 8 bases of the junction without a gene match. The CDR3 covers 16 residues, taking in both the cysteine and the phenylalanine. Just the 48-base CDR3 DNA is kept, in frame starting at base 1. CDR1 and CDR2, per the germline V gene (reference sequence), are LNHNV and YYDKDF. The chain couples TRBV15 to TRBJ1-2; 8 of the junction bases match TRBD1. The sequenced sample consisted of peripheral blood. This receptor was obtained from a woman of 80 years or more in a cohort sampled during active or convalescent COVID-19. CDR3 loop: CATSRDRSRGQYGYTF. Here is the DNA: TGTGCCACCAGCAGAGATCGGAGCAGGGGGCAGTATGGCTACACCTTC.